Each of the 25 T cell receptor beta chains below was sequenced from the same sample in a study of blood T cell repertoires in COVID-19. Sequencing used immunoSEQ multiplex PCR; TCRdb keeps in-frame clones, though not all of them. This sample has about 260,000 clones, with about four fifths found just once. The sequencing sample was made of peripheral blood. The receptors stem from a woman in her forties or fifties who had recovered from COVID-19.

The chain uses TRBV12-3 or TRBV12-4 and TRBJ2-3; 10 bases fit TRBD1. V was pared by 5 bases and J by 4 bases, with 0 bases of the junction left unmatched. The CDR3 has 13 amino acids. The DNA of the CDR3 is TGTGCCAGCAGTGGGACAGGGGCAGATACGCAGTATTTT. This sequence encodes CASSGTGADTQYF.

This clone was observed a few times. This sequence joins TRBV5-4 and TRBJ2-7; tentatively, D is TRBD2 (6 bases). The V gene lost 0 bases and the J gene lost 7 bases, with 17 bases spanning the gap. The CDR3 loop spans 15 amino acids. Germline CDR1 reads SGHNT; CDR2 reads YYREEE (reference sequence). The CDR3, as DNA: TGTGCCAGCAGCTTGGAGGGCTCCTCCCGGGGGGAGCAGTACTTC. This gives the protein CASSLEGSSRGEQYF.

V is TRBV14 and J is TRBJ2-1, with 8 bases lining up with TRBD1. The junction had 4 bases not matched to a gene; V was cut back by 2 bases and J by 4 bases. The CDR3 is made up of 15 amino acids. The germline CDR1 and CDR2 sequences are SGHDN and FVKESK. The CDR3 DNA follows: TGTGCCAGCAGCCAAACAGGGGGTGTATACAATGAGCAGTTCTTC. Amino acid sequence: CASSQTGGVYNEQFF.

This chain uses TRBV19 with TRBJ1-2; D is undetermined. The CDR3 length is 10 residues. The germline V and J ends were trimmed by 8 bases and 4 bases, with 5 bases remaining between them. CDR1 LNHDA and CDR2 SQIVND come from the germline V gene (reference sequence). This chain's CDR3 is CASGAYGYTF. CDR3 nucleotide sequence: TGTGCCAGTGGAGCCTATGGCTACACCTTC.

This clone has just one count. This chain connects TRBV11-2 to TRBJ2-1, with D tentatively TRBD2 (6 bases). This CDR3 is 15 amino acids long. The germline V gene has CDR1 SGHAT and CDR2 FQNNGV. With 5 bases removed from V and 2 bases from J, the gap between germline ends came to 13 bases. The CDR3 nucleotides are TGTGCCAGCAGCCCGGGGACTGCTACCTACAATGAGCAGTTCTTC. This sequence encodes CASSPGTATYNEQFF.

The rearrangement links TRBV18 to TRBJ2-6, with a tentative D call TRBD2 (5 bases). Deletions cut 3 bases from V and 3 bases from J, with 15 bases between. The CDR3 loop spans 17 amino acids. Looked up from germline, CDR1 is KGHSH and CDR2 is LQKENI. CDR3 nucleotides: TGTGCCAGCTCACCCCCCTTAGGAGGTGGTGGGGCCAACGTCCTGACTTTC. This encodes CASSPPLGGGGANVLTF.

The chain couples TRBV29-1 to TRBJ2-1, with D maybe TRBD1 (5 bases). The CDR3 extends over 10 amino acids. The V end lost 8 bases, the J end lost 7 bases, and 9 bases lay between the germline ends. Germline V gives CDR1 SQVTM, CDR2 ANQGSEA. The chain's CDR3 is CSSDRNEQFF. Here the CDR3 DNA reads TGCAGCTCTGACAGAAATGAGCAGTTCTTC.

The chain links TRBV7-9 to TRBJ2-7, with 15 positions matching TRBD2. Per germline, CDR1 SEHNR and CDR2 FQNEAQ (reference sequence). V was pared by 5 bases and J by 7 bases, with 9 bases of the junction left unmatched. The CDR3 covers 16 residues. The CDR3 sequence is CASSPGTSGGPGEQYF. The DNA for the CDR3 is TGTGCCAGCAGCCCCGGGACTAGCGGGGGGCCGGGGGAGCAGTACTTC.

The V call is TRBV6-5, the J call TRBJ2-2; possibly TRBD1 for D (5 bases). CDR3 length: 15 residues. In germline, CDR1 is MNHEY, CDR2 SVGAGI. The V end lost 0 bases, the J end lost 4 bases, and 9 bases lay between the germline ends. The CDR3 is CASSYSGQATGELFF. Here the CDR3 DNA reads TGTGCCAGCAGTTACTCCGGACAAGCCACCGGGGAGCTGTTTTTT.

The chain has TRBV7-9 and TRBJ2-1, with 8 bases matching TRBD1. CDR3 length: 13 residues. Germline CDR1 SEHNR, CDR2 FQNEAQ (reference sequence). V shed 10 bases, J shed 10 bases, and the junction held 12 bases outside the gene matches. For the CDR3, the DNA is TGTGCCACGAGAGCAGGGGGCCAGTACGAGCAGTTCTTC. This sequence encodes CATRAGGQYEQFF.

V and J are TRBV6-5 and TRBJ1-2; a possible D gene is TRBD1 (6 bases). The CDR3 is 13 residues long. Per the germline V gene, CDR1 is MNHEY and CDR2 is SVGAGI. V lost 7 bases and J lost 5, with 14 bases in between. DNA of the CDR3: TGTGCCAGCACCCCCGGGGACACATATGGCTACACCTTC. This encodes CASTPGDTYGYTF.

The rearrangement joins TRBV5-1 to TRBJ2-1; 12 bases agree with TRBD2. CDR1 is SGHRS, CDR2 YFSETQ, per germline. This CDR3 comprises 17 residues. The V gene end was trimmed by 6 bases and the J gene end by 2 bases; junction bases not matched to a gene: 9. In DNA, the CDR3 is TGCGCCAGCACCGTAAACGGACTAGCGGGGCCCTACAATGAGCAGTTCTTC. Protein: CASTVNGLAGPYNEQFF. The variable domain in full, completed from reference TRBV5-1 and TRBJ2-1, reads KAGVTQTPRYLIKTRGQQVTLSCSPISGHRSVSWYQQTPGQGLQFLFEYFSETQRNKGNFPGRFSGRQFSNSRSEMNVSTLELGDSALYLCASTVNGLAGPYNEQFFGPGTRLTVL.

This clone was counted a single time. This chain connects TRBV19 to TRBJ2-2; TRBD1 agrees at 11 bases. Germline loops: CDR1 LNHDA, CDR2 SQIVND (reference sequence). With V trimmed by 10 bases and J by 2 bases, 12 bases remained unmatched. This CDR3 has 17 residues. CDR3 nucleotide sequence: TGTGCCACAGCCGGGACAGGGGGACTAATCAACACCGGGGAGCTGTTTTTT. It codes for CATAGTGGLINTGELFF.

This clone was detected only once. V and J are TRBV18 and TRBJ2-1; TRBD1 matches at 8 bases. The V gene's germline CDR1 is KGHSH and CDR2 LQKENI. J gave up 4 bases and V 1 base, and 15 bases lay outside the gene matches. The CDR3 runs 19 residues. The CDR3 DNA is TGTGCCAGCTCACCACGAGGACAGGGTCTCAATCCTGATTACAATGAGCAGTTCTTC. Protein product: CASSPRGQGLNPDYNEQFF.

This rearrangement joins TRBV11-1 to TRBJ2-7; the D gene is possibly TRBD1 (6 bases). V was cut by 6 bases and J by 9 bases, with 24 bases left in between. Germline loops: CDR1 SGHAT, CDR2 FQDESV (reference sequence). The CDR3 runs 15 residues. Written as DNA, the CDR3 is TGTGCCAGCAGTCCTCTCCCCGACAGGCAGGGGAGGCAGTACTTC. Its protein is CASSPLPDRQGRQYF.

This chain's CDR3 is CASSRRHQEVEQYF. CDR3 DNA sequence: TGTGCCAGCTCACGAAGGCACCAGGAGGTCGAGCAGTACTTC. J is TRBJ2-7 and V is TRBV18; D is perhaps TRBD2 (5 bases). V was clipped by 4 bases and J by 6 bases, with 16 bases between them. CDR3 length: 14 residues. Germline V gene sequence: CDR1 KGHSH, CDR2 LQKENI. The variable domain in full, completed from reference TRBV18 and TRBJ2-7, reads NAGVMQNPRHLVRRRGQEARLRCSPMKGHSHVYWYRQLPEEGLKFMVYLQKENIIDESGMPKERFSAEFPKEGPSILRIQQVVRGDSAAYFCASSRRHQEVEQYFGPGTRLTVT.

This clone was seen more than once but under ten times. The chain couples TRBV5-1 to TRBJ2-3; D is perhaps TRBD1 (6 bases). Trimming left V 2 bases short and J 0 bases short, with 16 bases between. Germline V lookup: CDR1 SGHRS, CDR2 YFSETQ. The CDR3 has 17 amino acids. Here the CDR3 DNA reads TGCGCCAGCAGCTTAGGGTGGTGGACAGAGAGCACAGATACGCAGTATTTT. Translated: CASSLGWWTESTDTQYF.

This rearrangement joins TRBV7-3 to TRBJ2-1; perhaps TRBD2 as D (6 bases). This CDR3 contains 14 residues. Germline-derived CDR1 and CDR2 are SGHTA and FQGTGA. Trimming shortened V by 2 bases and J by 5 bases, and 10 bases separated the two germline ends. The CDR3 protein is CASSLSRGNNEQFF. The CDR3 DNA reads TGTGCCAGCAGCTTATCACGGGGGAACAATGAGCAGTTCTTC.

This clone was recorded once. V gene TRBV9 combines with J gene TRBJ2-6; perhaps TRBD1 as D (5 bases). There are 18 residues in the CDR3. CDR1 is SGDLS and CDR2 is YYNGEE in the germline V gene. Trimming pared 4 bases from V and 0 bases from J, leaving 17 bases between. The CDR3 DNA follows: TGTGCCAGCAGCCCCTCAGGGCAGCCGATCTCTGGGGCCAACGTCCTGACTTTC. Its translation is CASSPSGQPISGANVLTF.

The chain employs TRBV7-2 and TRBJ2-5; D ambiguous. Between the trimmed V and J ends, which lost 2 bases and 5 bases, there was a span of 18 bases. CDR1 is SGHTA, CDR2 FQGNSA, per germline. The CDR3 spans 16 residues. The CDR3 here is CASSLSITQLGETQYF. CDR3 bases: TGTGCCAGCAGCTTATCAATAACCCAACTCGGGGAGACCCAGTACTTC. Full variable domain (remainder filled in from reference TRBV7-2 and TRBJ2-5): GAGVSQSPSNKVTEKGKDVELRCDPISGHTALYWYRQSLGQGLEFLIYFQGNSAPDKSGLPSDRFSAERTGGSVSTLTIQRTQQEDSAVYLCASSLSITQLGETQYFGPGTRLLVL.

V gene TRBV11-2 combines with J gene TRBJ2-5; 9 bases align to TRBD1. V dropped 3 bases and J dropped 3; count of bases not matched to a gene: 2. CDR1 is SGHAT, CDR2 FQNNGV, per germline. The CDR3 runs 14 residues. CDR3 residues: CASSFWTGEETQYF. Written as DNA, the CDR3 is TGTGCCAGCAGCTTTTGGACAGGGGAAGAGACCCAGTACTTC.

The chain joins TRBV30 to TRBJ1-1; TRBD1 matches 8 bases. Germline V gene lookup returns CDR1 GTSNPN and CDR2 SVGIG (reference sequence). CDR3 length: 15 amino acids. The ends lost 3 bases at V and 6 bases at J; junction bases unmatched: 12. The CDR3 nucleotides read TGTGCCTGGAGCTCACCGGACAGGGATTGGGCTGAAGCTTTCTTT. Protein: CAWSSPDRDWAEAFF.

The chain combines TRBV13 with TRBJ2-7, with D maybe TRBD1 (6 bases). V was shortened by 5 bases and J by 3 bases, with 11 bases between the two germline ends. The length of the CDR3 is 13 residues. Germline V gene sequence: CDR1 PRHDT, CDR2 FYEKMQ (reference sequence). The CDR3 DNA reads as TGTGCCAGCAGCGGGGACACAGACTACGAGCAGTACTTC. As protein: CASSGDTDYEQYF. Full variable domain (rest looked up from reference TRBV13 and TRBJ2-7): AAGVIQSPRHLIKEKRETATLKCYPIPRHDTVYWYQQGPGQDPQFLISFYEKMQSDKGSIPDRFSAQQFSDYHSELNMSSLELGDSALYFCASSGDTDYEQYFGPGTRLTVT.

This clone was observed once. For the CDR3, the DNA is TGTGCCAGTAGTATTGCAGGGGTCCTGAACACCGGGGAGCTGTTTTTT. Translating it yields CASSIAGVLNTGELFF. The chain combines TRBV19 with TRBJ2-2; maybe TRBD1 (6 bases). V shed 3 bases and J shed 1 base, with 12 bases lying between them. This CDR3 is 16 amino acids long. Germline V gives CDR1 LNHDA, CDR2 SQIVND (reference sequence).

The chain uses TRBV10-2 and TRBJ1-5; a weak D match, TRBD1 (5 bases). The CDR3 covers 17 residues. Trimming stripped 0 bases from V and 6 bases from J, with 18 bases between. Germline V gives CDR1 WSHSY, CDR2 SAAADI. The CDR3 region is CASSESGRGPEGQPQHF. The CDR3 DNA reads TGCGCCAGCAGTGAGTCGGGTCGGGGCCCGGAGGGTCAGCCCCAGCATTTT.